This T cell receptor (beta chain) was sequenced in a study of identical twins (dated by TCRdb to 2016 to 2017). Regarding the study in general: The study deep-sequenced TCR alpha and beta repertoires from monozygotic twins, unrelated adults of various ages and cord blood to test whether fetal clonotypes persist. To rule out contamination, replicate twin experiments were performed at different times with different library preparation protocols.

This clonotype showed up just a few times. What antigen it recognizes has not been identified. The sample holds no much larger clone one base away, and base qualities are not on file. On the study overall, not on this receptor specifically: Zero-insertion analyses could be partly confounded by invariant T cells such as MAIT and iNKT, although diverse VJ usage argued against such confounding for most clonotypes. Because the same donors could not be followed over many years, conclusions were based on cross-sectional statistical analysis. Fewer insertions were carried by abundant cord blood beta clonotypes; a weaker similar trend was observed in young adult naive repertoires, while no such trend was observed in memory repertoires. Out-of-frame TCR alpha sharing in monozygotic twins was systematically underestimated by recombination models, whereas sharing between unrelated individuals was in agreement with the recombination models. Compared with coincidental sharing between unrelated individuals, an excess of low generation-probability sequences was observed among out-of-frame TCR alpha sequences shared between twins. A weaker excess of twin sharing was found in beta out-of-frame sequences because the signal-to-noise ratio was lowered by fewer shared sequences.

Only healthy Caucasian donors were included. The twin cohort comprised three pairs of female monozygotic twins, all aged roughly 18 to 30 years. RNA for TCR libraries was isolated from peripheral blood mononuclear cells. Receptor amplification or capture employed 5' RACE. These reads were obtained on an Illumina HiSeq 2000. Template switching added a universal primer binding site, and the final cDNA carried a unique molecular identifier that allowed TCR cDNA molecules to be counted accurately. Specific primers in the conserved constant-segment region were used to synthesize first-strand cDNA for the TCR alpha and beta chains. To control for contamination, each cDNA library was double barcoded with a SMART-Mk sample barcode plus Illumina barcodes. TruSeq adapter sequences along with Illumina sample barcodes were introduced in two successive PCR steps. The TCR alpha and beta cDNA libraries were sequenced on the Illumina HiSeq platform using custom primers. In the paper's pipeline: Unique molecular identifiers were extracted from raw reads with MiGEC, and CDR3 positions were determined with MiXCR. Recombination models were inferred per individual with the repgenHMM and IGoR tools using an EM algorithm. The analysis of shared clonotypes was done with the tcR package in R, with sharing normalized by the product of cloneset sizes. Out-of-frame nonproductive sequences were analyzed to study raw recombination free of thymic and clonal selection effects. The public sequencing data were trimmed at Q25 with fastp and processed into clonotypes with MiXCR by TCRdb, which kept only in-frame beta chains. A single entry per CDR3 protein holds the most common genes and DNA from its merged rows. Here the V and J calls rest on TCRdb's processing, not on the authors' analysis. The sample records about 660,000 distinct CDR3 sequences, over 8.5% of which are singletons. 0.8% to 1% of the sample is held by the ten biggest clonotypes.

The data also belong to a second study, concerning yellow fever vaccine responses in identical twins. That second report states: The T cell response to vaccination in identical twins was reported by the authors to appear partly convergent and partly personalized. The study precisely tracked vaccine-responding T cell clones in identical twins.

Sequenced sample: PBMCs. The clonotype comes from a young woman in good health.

The DNA reads as follows: TGCAGTGCTAGAGATAGCGGGGCGGTCAGCTACGAGCAGTACTTC. This encodes CSARDSGAVSYEQYF. In this chain, TRBV20-1 is recombined with TRBJ2-7, and 8 bases in between align with TRBD2. The germline V end is reduced by 0 bases and the J end by 3 bases; junction bases left unmatched: 7. Looking up the germline V gene (reference sequence) yields CDR1 DFQATT and CDR2 SNEGSKA. Its CDR3 holds 15 amino acids, cysteine through phenylalanine. Only the CDR3 part of the read is kept: 45 bases, read in frame from the first base.